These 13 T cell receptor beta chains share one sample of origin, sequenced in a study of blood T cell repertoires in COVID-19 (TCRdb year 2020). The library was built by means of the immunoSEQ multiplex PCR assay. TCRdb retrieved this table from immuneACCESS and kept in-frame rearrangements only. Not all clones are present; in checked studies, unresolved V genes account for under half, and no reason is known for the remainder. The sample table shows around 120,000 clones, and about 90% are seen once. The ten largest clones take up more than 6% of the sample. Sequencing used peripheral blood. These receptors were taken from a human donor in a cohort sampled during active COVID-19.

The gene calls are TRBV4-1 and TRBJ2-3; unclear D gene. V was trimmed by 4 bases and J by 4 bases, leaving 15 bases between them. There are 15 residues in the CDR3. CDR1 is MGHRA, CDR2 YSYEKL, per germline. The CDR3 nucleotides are TGCGCCAGCAGCCGCGACCCCGGAGTGGCAGATACGCAGTATTTT. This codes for CASSRDPGVADTQYF.

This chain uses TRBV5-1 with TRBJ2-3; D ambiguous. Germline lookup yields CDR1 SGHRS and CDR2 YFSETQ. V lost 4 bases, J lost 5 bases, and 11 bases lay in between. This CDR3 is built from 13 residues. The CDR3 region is CASSLPSKDTQYF. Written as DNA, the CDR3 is TGCGCCAGCAGCCTCCCTAGTAAAGATACGCAGTATTTT.

For the CDR3, the DNA is TGTGCCAGTAGTCTTAACCCCGGACAGAAGAACACTGAAGCTTTCTTT. As protein: CASSLNPGQKNTEAFF. The chain has TRBV19 and TRBJ1-1; tentative D call: TRBD1 (6 bases). The CDR3 is 16 amino acids. From germline, CDR1 is LNHDA and CDR2 SQIVND (reference sequence). Trimming took 5 bases from V and 1 from J, leaving 17 bases between them.

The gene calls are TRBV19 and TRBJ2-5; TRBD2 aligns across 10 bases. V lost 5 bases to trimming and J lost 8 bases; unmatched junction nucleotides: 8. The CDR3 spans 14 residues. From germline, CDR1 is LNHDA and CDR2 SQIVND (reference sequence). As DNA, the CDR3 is TGTGCCAGTAGTCCCAGTTTAGCGGGGGGAACCCAGTACTTC. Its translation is CASSPSLAGGTQYF.

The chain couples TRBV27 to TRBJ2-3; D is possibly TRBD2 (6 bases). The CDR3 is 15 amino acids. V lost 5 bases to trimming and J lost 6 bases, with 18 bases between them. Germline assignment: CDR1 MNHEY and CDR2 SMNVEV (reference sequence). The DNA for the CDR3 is TGTGCCAGCAGTCCCCGCGGGACCCGCCGGGATACGCAGTATTTT. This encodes CASSPRGTRRDTQYF.

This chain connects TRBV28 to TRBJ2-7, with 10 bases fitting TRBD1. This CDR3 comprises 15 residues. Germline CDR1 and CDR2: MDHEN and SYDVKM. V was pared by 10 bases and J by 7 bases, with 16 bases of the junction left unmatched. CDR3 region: CATTVPRQGAREQYF. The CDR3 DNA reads TGTGCCACGACCGTTCCCCGACAGGGGGCGCGGGAGCAGTACTTC.

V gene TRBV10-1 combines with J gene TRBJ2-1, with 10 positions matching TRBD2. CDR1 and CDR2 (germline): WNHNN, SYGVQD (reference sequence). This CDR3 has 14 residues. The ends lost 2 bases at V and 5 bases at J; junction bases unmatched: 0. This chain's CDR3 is CASSETSGNNEQFF. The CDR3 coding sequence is TGCGCCAGCAGTGAGACTAGCGGGAACAATGAGCAGTTCTTC.

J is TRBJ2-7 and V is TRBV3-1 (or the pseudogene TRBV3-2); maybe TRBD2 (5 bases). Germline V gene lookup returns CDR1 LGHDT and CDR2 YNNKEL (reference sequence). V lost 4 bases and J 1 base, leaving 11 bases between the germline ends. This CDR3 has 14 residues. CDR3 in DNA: TGTGCCAGCAGCCCCAGGACGGGATCCTACGAGCAGTACTTC. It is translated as CASSPRTGSYEQYF.

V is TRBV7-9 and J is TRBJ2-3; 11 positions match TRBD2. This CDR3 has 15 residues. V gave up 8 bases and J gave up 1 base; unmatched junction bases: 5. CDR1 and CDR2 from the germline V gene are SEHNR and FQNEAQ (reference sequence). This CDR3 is CASRRSGGGTDTQYF. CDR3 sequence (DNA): TGTGCCAGCCGCCGTAGCGGGGGGGGCACAGATACGCAGTATTTT.

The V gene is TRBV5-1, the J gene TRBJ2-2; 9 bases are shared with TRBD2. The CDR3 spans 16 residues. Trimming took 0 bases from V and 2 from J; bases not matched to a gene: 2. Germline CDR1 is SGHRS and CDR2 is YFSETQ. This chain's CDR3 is CASSLELAGNTGELFF. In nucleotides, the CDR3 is TGCGCCAGCAGCTTGGAGCTAGCGGGAAACACCGGGGAGCTGTTTTTT.

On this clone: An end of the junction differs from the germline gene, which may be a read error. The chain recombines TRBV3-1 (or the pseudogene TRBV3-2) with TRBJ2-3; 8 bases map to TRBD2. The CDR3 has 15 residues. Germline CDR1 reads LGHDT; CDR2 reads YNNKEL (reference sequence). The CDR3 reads CASSQDAGGTDTQCF. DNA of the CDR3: TGTGCCAGCAGCCAAGATGCGGGGGGCACAGATACGCAGTGTTTT.

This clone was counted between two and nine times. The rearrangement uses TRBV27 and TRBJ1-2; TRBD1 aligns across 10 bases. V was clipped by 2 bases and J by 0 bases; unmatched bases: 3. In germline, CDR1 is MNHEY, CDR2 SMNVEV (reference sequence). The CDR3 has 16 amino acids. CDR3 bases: TGTGCCAGCAGTTTAGGGACAGGGGCCCCTAACTATGGCTACACCTTC. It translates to CASSLGTGAPNYGYTF.

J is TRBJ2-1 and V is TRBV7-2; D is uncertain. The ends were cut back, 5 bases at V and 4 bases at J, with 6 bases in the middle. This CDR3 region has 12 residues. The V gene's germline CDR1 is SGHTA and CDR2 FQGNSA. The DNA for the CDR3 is TGTGCCAGCAGCCTCTTTTACAATGAGCAGTTCTTC. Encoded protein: CASSLFYNEQFF.